This T cell receptor beta chain derives from a study of CD8 T cells in Susac syndrome. Random hexamers were used to reverse transcribe the RNA input (about 0.5 to 1 ug). TCRdb re-called the immunoSEQ multiplex PCR reads with MiXCR, one entry per CDR3 protein. The sample carries 20,000 to 25,000 distinct CDR3 sequences, approximately 93% recorded once. The germline V gene encodes CDR1 KGHDR and CDR2 SFDVKD. The CDR3 is 16 amino acids. The V segment lost 3 bases and the J segment 2 bases; nucleotides outside the gene matches: 5. The TCR originated in a human donor in good health. The chain couples TRBV24-1 to TRBJ1-5; 8 nucleotides agree with TRBD1. Sequencing used CD8+ T cells from PBMCs. The CDR3 region has the DNA TGTGCCACCAGTGATCCGGACAGGGTTCGCAATCAGCCCCAGCATTTT. Its protein product is CATSDPDRVRNQPQHF.